This T cell receptor beta chain was profiled in a study of T cells in Graves' hyperthyroidism and ophthalmopathy. The study's findings and limits: Ophthalmopathy and stable hyperthyroidism were separated by a 13 V-J model. Blood held most thyroid clonotypes expanded above 0.001 frequency.

Ten or more counts support this clonotype. Its antigen is still unknown. The source material, RNA transcripts, was used to amplify TCR beta CDR3 regions. The TCR CDR3 was amplified in a first-round RT-PCR using the HTBI primer set. From the multiplex PCR reads, TCRdb called clonotypes with MiXCR, one entry per CDR3 protein. In the table there are about 270,000 distinct CDR3 sequences, less than 30% of which are singletons. Drawn at first hyperthyroidism diagnosis, the blood sample preceded any ophthalmopathy symptoms. This CDR3 is 16 amino acids long. Germline V lookup: CDR1 SNHLY, CDR2 FYNNEI. The ends were cut back, 0 bases at V and 12 bases at J, with 21 bases in the middle.

The chain links TRBV2 to TRBJ1-5; D is perhaps TRBD1 (5 bases). This TCR came from a man in his forties with Graves' hyperthyroidism that later progressed to Graves' ophthalmopathy. Sequenced material: blood. CDR3 sequence reads: CASSEAGLGDPAGQHF. In DNA form, the CDR3 reads TGTGCCAGCAGTGAAGCGGGACTGGGTGACCCAGCCGGCCAGCATTTT.